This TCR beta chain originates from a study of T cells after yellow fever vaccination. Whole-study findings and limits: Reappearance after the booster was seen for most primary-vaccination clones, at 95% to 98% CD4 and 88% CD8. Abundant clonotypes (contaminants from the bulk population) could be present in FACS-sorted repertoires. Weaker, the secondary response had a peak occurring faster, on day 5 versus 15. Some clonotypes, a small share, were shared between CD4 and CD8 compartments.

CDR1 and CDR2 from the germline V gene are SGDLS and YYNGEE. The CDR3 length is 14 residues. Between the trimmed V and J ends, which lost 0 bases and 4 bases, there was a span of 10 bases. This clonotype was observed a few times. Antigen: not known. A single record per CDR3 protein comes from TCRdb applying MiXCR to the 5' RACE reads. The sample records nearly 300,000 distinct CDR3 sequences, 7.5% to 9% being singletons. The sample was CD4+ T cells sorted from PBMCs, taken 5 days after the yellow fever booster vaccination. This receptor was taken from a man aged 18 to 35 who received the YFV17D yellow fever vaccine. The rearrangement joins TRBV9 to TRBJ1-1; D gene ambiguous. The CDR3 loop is CASSVAGSGTEAFF. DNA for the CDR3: TGTGCCAGCAGCGTAGCCGGGAGTGGCACTGAAGCTTTCTTT.